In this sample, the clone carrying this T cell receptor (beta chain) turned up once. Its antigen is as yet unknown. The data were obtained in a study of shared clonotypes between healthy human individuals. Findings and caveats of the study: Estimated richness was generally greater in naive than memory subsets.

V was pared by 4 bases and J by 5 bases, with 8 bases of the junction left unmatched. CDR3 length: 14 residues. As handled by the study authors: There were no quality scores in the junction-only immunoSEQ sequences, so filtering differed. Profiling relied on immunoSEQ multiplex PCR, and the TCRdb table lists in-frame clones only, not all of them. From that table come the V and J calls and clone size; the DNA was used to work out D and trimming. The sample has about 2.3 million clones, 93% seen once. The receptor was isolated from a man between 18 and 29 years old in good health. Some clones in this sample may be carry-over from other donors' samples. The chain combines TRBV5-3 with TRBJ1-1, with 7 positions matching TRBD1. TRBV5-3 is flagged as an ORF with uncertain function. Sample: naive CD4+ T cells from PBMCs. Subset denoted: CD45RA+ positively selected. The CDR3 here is CARSKGQVGTEAFF. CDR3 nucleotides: TGTGCCAGAAGCAAAGGACAGGTCGGGACTGAAGCTTTCTTT.